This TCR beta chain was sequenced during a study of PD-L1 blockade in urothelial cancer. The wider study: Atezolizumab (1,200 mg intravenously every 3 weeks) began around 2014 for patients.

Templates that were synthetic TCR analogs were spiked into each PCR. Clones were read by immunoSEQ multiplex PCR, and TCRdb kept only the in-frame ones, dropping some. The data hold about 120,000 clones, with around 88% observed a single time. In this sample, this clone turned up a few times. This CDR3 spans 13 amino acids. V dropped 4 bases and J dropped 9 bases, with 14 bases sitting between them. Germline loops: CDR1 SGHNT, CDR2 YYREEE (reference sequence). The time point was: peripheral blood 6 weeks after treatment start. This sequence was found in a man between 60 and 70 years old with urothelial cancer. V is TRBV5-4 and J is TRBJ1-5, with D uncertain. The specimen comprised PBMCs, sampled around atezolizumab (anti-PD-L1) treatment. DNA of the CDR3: TGTGCCAGCAGCGTAGGCGACATGGGGCCCCAGCATTTT. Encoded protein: CASSVGDMGPQHF.